This is a list of T cell receptor beta chains from one sample in a study of blood T cell repertoires in COVID-19. The protocol was immunoSEQ multiplex PCR, while the TCRdb copy is restricted to in-frame clones and leaves out a portion. The table has 200,000 to 250,000 clones, 82% seen once; the top ten hold around 3.4%. Sequences were obtained from PBMCs or T cells enriched from blood (not recorded which). These receptors all come from an older woman who had recovered from COVID-19. Both conserved end residues are part of each CDR3. D genes are given only for firm matches. Some rows have no size entry. The others give once, few or many, or a class for an expanded clone.

v_gene,abundance,j_gene,d_gene,CDR3aa,CDR3nt
TRBV19,.,TRBJ1-2,.,CASSPQGSNYGYTF,TGTGCCAGTAGTCCCCAGGGATCTAACTATGGCTACACCTTC
TRBV20-1,.,TRBJ2-7,.,CSASDRSDEQYF,TGCAGTGCTAGTGACAGGTCGGACGAGCAGTACTTC
TRBV5-8,.,TRBJ2-7,.,CASRRGPTYEQYF,TGTGCCAGCAGAAGGGGTCCAACCTACGAGCAGTACTTC
TRBV5-1,once,TRBJ1-1,.,CASSPDRTAFF,TGCGCCAGCAGCCCCGACAGGACAGCTTTCTTT
TRBV3-1/TRBV3-2,.,TRBJ1-5,TRBD1,CASSQGLQGGNQPQHF,TGTGCCAGCAGCCAAGGGCTTCAGGGGGGCAATCAGCCCCAGCATTTT
TRBV4-1,.,TRBJ1-5,TRBD1,CASSQWATGVQPQHF,TGCGCCAGCAGCCAATGGGCCACAGGGGTTCAGCCCCAGCATTTT
TRBV2,.,TRBJ2-5,.,CASTPSVQETQYF,TGTGCCAGCACCCCCTCGGTACAAGAGACCCAGTACTTC
TRBV7-2,.,TRBJ2-1,TRBD2,CASSLIVGTSGSFF,TGTGCCAGCAGCTTAATCGTTGGGACTAGCGGTTCGTTCTTC
TRBV5-5,.,TRBJ1-4,.,CASSLGGSSEKLFF,TGTGCCAGCAGCCTTGGGGGGTCTTCCGAAAAACTGTTTTTT
TRBV6-6,.,TRBJ1-3,.,CASSPDSGSGNTIYF,TGTGCCAGCAGCCCGGACAGTGGCTCTGGAAACACCATATATTTT
TRBV10-3,.,TRBJ1-4,.,CAIRETDQGPEGKLFF,TGTGCCATCAGAGAAACGGACCAGGGCCCGGAAGGAAAACTGTTTTTT
TRBV5-1,.,TRBJ1-1,TRBD1,CASSLDRVTEAFF,TGCGCCAGCAGCCTAGACAGGGTCACTGAAGCTTTCTTT
TRBV3-1/TRBV3-2,once,TRBJ2-3,TRBD2,CASSQDPGLAGGRARTDTQYF,TGTGCCAGCAGCCAAGATCCGGGACTAGCGGGGGGCCGGGCCCGCACAGATACGCAGTATTTT
TRBV4-2,.,TRBJ1-4,.,CASSQDRATGPFTTNEKLFF,TGTGCCAGCAGCCAAGATCGGGCGACAGGCCCTTTTACAACTAATGAAAAGCTGTTTTTT
TRBV14,.,TRBJ2-2,TRBD2,CASSRGLAGITGELFF,TGTGCCAGCAGCCGAGGACTAGCGGGGATCACCGGGGAGCTGTTTTTT
TRBV10-1,.,TRBJ2-5,TRBD1,CASSERQGARETQYF,TGCGCCAGCAGTGAGAGACAGGGGGCGCGAGAGACCCAGTACTTC
TRBV7-2,once,TRBJ2-3,TRBD2,CASSPAPIAGGFPDTQYF,TGTGCCAGCAGCCCCGCCCCCATAGCGGGGGGGTTCCCAGATACGCAGTATTTT
TRBV19,.,TRBJ2-1,TRBD2,CASSPLAGVSYNEQFF,TGTGCCAGTAGTCCTCTAGCGGGTGTCTCCTACAATGAGCAGTTCTTC
TRBV11-2,.,TRBJ1-1,.,CASSWSPGGVTEAFF,TGTGCCAGCAGCTGGTCACCCGGCGGGGTAACTGAAGCTTTCTTT
TRBV19,.,TRBJ1-6,.,CASRVGGEHSPLHF,TGTGCCAGTAGAGTCGGAGGGGAACATTCACCCCTCCACTTT
TRBV29-1,.,TRBJ2-1,TRBD2,CSVDPTGGRFF,TGCAGCGTTGACCCGACGGGAGGCAGGTTCTTC
TRBV18,.,TRBJ1-5,TRBD1,CASSPGTGISNQPQHF,TGTGCCAGCTCACCCGGGACAGGGATTAGCAATCAGCCCCAGCATTTT
TRBV7-9,many,TRBJ2-7,TRBD1,CASSARTGGREQYF,TGTGCCAGCAGCGCCCGGACAGGGGGCCGCGAGCAGTACTTC
TRBV7-2,.,TRBJ2-5,.,CASTAKARETQYF,TGTGCCAGCACAGCTAAGGCGCGGGAGACCCAGTACTTC
TRBV5-1,.,TRBJ2-2,TRBD2,CASSPRVGAGVAGELFF,TGCGCCAGCAGCCCCAGGGTAGGGGCGGGAGTAGCCGGGGAGCTGTTTTTT
TRBV5-1,.,TRBJ1-1,TRBD1,CASSSMVIPNRGQDTEAFF,TGCGCCAGCAGCTCAATGGTTATCCCGAACAGGGGGCAGGACACTGAAGCTTTCTTT
TRBV5-1,.,TRBJ1-4,TRBD1,CASSRGQGRGEKLFF,TGCGCCAGCAGCCGGGGACAGGGTCGAGGGGAAAAACTGTTTTTT
TRBV19,.,TRBJ1-2,TRBD1,CASSLGTGTGGYTF,TGTGCCAGTAGCCTAGGGACAGGGACCGGCGGCTACACCTTC
TRBV11-2,once,TRBJ1-3,TRBD1,CASSPDRVGNTIYF,TGTGCCAGCAGCCCGGACAGGGTCGGAAACACCATATATTTT
TRBV4-3,.,TRBJ1-2,.,CASSQGAEQAYGYTF,TGCGCCAGCAGCCAAGGGGCGGAACAGGCTTATGGCTACACCTTC
TRBV29-1,.,TRBJ2-1,TRBD1,CTTGTGDGGEQFF,TGCACCACTGGGACAGGGGATGGGGGTGAGCAGTTCTTC
TRBV14,.,TRBJ1-4,.,CASSAAGTFGKLFF,TGTGCCAGCAGCGCAGCCGGGACATTCGGAAAACTGTTTTTT
TRBV4-3,few,TRBJ1-2,.,CASSQDTHGGSTF,TGCGCCAGCAGCCAAGATACGCACGGGGGGTCCACCTTC
TRBV11-2,.,TRBJ1-2,.,CASSTGFYGYTF,TGTGCCAGCAGCACGGGATTCTATGGCTACACCTTC
TRBV6-1,.,TRBJ2-7,.,CASSDLYEEANYEQYF,TGTGCCAGCAGTGATTTGTATGAGGAGGCAAACTACGAGCAGTACTTC
TRBV5-1,once,TRBJ1-1,.,CASSLGGRTMNTEAFF,TGCGCCAGCAGCTTGGGGGGGCGTACCATGAACACTGAAGCTTTCTTT
TRBV5-4,.,TRBJ1-1,.,CASSLGSGRGVTEAFF,TGTGCCAGCAGCTTGGGGAGTGGCAGGGGCGTCACTGAAGCTTTCTTT
TRBV19,.,TRBJ1-1,.,CASSTSDRGNTEAFF,TGTGCCAGTAGTACTTCGGACAGAGGTAATACTGAAGCTTTCTTT
TRBV5-6,.,TRBJ1-1,TRBD1,CASSFGTGWNEAFF,TGTGCCAGCAGCTTTGGGACAGGGTGGAATGAAGCTTTCTTT
TRBV19,.,TRBJ2-2,TRBD2,CASSIISSGPNTGELFF,TGTGCCAGTAGTATAATCTCTAGCGGACCGAACACCGGGGAGCTGTTTTTT
TRBV4-3,.,TRBJ1-3,.,CASSQTRSGNTIYF,TGCGCCAGCAGCCAGACTAGATCTGGAAACACCATATATTTT
TRBV10-2,.,TRBJ2-1,.,CASSDSPYNEQFF,TGCGCCAGCAGTGATAGCCCCTACAATGAGCAGTTCTTC
TRBV18,.,TRBJ1-4,TRBD1,CASSPGTDEKLFF,TGTGCCAGCTCACCAGGGACAGATGAAAAACTGTTTTTT
TRBV5-4,many,TRBJ1-1,.,CASSFSSRAGRTTEAFF,TGTGCCAGCAGCTTCTCAAGCAGGGCTGGGAGGACCACTGAAGCTTTCTTT
TRBV30,.,TRBJ1-5,.,CAWSVWGGSYRNQPQHF,TGTGCCTGGAGTGTATGGGGAGGCAGTTACAGAAATCAGCCCCAGCATTTT
TRBV7-2,.,TRBJ2-7,TRBD2,CASSPSGVRKREQYF,TGTGCCAGCAGCCCGAGCGGGGTAAGGAAACGCGAGCAGTACTTC
TRBV6-2/TRBV6-3,few,TRBJ1-2,.,CASSYEIYYGYTF,TGTGCCAGCAGTTACGAGATCTACTATGGCTACACCTTC
TRBV5-4,.,TRBJ2-5,TRBD1,CASSMGQSQETQYF,TGTGCCAGCAGCATGGGACAGTCCCAAGAGACCCAGTACTTC
TRBV5-1,.,TRBJ2-3,.,CASSFNRDTQYF,TGCGCCAGCAGCTTTAACAGGGATACGCAGTATTTT
TRBV5-1,.,TRBJ1-1,TRBD1,CASNQWGTGETEAFF,TGCGCCAGCAATCAATGGGGGACAGGGGAAACTGAAGCTTTCTTT
TRBV6-2/TRBV6-3,.,TRBJ2-1,TRBD2,CASSSSASGGNEQFF,TGTGCCAGCAGTTCCTCGGCTAGCGGGGGGAATGAGCAGTTCTTC
TRBV11-2,.,TRBJ2-3,.,CASSRKGLGTRTSTDTQYF,TGTGCCAGCAGCCGGAAGGGACTGGGGACGAGAACTAGCACAGATACGCAGTATTTT
TRBV7-2,.,TRBJ2-5,TRBD2,CASSLVAGVIETQYF,TGTGCCAGCAGCTTAGTGGCGGGAGTCATAGAGACCCAGTACTTC
TRBV12-5,.,TRBJ1-2,.,CASGLVDGGLRGYTF,TGTGCTAGTGGTTTGGTGGACGGAGGGCTTAGGGGCTACACCTTC
TRBV5-8,.,TRBJ1-1,.,CASALRRGNTEAFF,TGTGCCAGCGCCCTTAGGAGAGGGAACACTGAAGCTTTCTTT
TRBV12-3/TRBV12-4,.,TRBJ1-2,.,CASSRDRTYGYTF,TGTGCCAGCAGCCGCGACAGGACTTACGGCTACACCTTC